The T cell receptor beta chain described here comes from a study of spatial heterogeneity in lung cancer. Points from the study as a whole: Mutation tallies in tumors tracked expanded intratumoral alpha and beta TCR counts.

Described time point: sample taken at primary tumor resection. The CDR3 runs 19 residues. Germline V lookup: CDR1 SGHTA, CDR2 FQGTGA. The V end lost 7 bases, the J end lost 0 bases, and 25 bases lay between the germline ends. This clonotype was recorded at least ten times. Its antigen is unknown. TCRdb analysed the 5' RACE reads with MiXCR anew, one entry per CDR3 protein. The profile covers 7,500 to 9,500 distinct CDR3 sequences, with 7.5% to 10% appearing a single time and around 10% taken by the ten largest. This TCR derives from a male donor with early-stage non-small cell lung cancer. Material: lung tumor tissue, obtained at surgery. The chain uses TRBV7-3 and TRBJ1-3; the D gene is possibly TRBD1 (5 bases). The CDR3 protein is CASIPLPTGGEDSGNTIYF. In DNA, the CDR3 is TGTGCCAGCATCCCCCTCCCCACCGGGGGGGAAGACTCTGGAAACACCATATATTTT. Together with reference TRBV7-3 and TRBJ1-3, the CDR3 gives the full variable domain: GAGVSQTPSNKVTEKGKYVELRCDPISGHTALYWYRQSLGQGPEFLIYFQGTGAADDSGLPNDRFFAVRPEGSVSTLKIQRTERGDSAVYLCASIPLPTGGEDSGNTIYFGEGSWLTVV.